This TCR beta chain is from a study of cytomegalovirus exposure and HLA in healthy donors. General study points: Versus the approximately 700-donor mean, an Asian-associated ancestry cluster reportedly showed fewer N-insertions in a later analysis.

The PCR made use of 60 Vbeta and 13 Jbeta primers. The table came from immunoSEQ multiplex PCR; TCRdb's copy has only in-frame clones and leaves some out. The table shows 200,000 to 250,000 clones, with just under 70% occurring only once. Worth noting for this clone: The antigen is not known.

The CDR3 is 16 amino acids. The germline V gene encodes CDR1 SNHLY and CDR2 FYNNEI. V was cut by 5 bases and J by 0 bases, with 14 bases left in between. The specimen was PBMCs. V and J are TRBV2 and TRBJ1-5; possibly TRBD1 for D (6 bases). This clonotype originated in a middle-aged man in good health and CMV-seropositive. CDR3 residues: CASSYRQAYSNQPQHF. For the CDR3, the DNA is TGTGCCAGCAGTTACCGACAGGCTTATAGCAATCAGCCCCAGCATTTT. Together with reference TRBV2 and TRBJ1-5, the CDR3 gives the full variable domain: EPEVTQTPSHQVTQMGQEVILRCVPISNHLYFYWYRQILGQKVEFLVSFYNNEISEKSEIFDDQFSVERPDGSNFTLKIRSTKLEDSAMYFCASSYRQAYSNQPQHFGDGTRLSIL.